These 27 T cell receptor beta chains were sequenced from one sample in a study of long-term antiretroviral therapy in people with HIV. It was version v3.0 of the immunoSEQ assay that was run at survey level. Produced via immunoSEQ multiplex PCR; TCRdb's table is partial and in-frame only. Among approximately 29,000 clones listed, over 85% were seen once. This sample comprised unsorted PBMCs, obtained 6.2 years after starting antiretroviral therapy. These receptors were collected from a middle-aged man with HIV.

The V gene is TRBV19, the J gene TRBJ2-2; 14 bases map to TRBD2. The length of the CDR3 is 17 residues. J lost 3 bases, V lost 7 bases, and 7 bases had no gene match. Looked up from germline, CDR1 is LNHDA and CDR2 is SQIVND (reference sequence). The CDR3 coding sequence is TGTGCCAGTACCCCGACTAGCGGGGGGGCGTACACCGGGGAGCTGTTTTTT. Translation: CASTPTSGGAYTGELFF.

This chain connects TRBV7-9 to TRBJ2-1; D gene uncertain. V dropped 3 bases and J dropped 9 bases, with 3 bases sitting between them. The CDR3 covers 10 residues. CDR1 and CDR2 from the germline V gene are SEHNR and FQNEAQ (reference sequence). The CDR3: CASSFGEQFF. CDR3 DNA sequence: TGTGCCAGCAGCTTTGGTGAGCAGTTCTTC.

The rearrangement links TRBV7-2 to TRBJ2-7, with 8 bases aligning to TRBD1. The germline V gene has CDR1 SGHTA and CDR2 FQGNSA. Losses at the gene ends were 5 bases for V and 3 bases for J; bases not matched to a gene: 12. The CDR3 is made up of 16 amino acids. DNA for the CDR3: TGTGCCAGCAGCCCAGGCTCGACAGGGGCGTACTACGAGCAGTACTTC. Translated, it gives CASSPGSTGAYYEQYF. Based on the CDR3 plus reference TRBV7-2 and TRBJ2-7, the full variable domain is GAGVSQSPSNKVTEKGKDVELRCDPISGHTALYWYRQSLGQGLEFLIYFQGNSAPDKSGLPSDRFSAERTGGSVSTLTIQRTQQEDSAVYLCASSPGSTGAYYEQYFGPGTRLTVT.

V usage is TRBV6-5 and J usage is TRBJ2-5, with a tentative D call TRBD1 (7 bases). V was clipped by 8 bases and J by 1 base, with 17 bases between them. CDR3 length: 15 residues. In germline, CDR1 is MNHEY, CDR2 SVGAGI. CDR3 in DNA: TGTGCCAGCGCTGGAGGGGGCTTTTTCCAAGAGACCCAGTACTTC. Amino acid sequence: CASAGGGFFQETQYF.

The V gene is TRBV6-1, the J gene TRBJ1-2; 7 bases map to TRBD1. CDR3 length equals 14 residues. The J segment lost 7 bases and the V segment lost 2 bases, leaving 7 bases of the junction unmatched. Germline V gene data show CDR1 as MNHNS and CDR2 as SASEGT. The CDR3 DNA follows: TGTGCCAGCAGTGAACGGTCAGGGGGAAGTGGCTACACCTTC. Its protein product is CASSERSGGSGYTF.

A few counts support this clone. The J gene is TRBJ1-1, the V gene TRBV28, with D unresolved. Trimming took off 5 bases at V and 8 bases at J, with 12 bases between the two ends. This CDR3 contains 12 residues. The germline CDR1 and CDR2 sequences are MDHEN and SYDVKM. As DNA, the CDR3 is TGTGCCAGCAGTCTTTTAAGACGAGAAGCTTTCTTT. This encodes CASSLLRREAFF.

This clone has a single count. This sequence joins TRBV7-9 and TRBJ2-7; 8 nucleotides match TRBD2. Germline V gene lookup returns CDR1 SEHNR and CDR2 FQNEAQ (reference sequence). The CDR3 consists of 15 residues. The V and J ends lost 5 bases and 2 bases, in that order; junction bases with no gene match: 8. This chain's CDR3 is CASSSRELAAYEQYF. The CDR3 bases are TGTGCCAGCAGCAGCCGGGAACTAGCGGCCTACGAGCAGTACTTC.

V is TRBV6-1 and J is TRBJ1-3; no clear D. Trimming pared 5 bases from V and 0 bases from J, leaving 2 bases between. Per germline, CDR1 MNHNS and CDR2 SASEGT. CDR3 length: 12 amino acids. Here the CDR3 DNA reads TGTGCCAGCAGTCCCTCTGGAAACACCATATATTTT. It yields the protein CASSPSGNTIYF.

The gene calls are TRBV9 and TRBJ1-1; D is unclear. The CDR3 is 13 residues long. Between the trimmed V and J ends, which lost 0 bases and 1 base, there was a span of 4 bases. Germline-derived CDR1 and CDR2 are SGDLS and YYNGEE. CDR3 sequence: CASSVAQNTEAFF. The CDR3 DNA sequence: TGTGCCAGCAGCGTAGCACAGAACACTGAAGCTTTCTTT.

This chain connects TRBV28 to TRBJ1-2, with 7 bases lining up with TRBD1. Germline CDR1 MDHEN, CDR2 SYDVKM. V lost 6 bases, J lost 3 bases, and 4 bases stayed unmatched. The length of the CDR3 is 13 residues. The CDR3 nucleotides are TGTGCCAGCAGGTCAGGGGGATACTATGGCTACACCTTC. This sequence encodes CASRSGGYYGYTF.

This clone was recorded a few times. V and J are TRBV5-4 and TRBJ2-2; 7 positions agree with TRBD1. V shed 5 bases, J shed 4 bases, and the junction held 2 bases outside the gene matches. There are 13 residues in the CDR3. Germline assignment: CDR1 SGHNT and CDR2 YYREEE (reference sequence). The CDR3: CASRTGRTGELFF. CDR3 nucleotides: TGTGCCAGCAGGACAGGGCGCACCGGGGAGCTGTTTTTT.

The CDR3 sequence: CASSLWGSYEQYF. The CDR3 coding sequence is TGTGCCAGCAGCTTGTGGGGCTCCTACGAGCAGTACTTC. The chain uses TRBV5-4 and TRBJ2-7; D is unresolved. V lost 1 base and J lost 0, with 5 bases in between. CDR1 and CDR2 (germline): SGHNT, YYREEE (reference sequence). The CDR3 length is 13 residues.

The chain carries TRBV14 and TRBJ2-7, with TRBD1 as a possible D gene (7 bases). The CDR3 is 14 amino acids. In germline, CDR1 is SGHDN, CDR2 FVKESK. Trimming stripped 4 bases from V and 7 bases from J, with 17 bases between. CDR3 sequence: CASSPRGRDEEQYF. CDR3 sequence (DNA): TGTGCCAGCAGCCCAAGGGGGCGGGACGAAGAGCAGTACTTC.

This chain connects TRBV19 to TRBJ2-2; 10 bases are shared with TRBD1. V shed 6 bases and J 6 bases; nucleotides not matched to a gene: 1. The germline V gene has CDR1 LNHDA and CDR2 SQIVND (reference sequence). The CDR3 length is 13 residues. Here the CDR3 DNA reads TGTGCCAGTAGGGGGACAGGGGCCGGGGAGCTGTTTTTT. This sequence encodes CASRGTGAGELFF. Supplemented by reference TRBV19 and TRBJ2-2, the full variable domain reads DGGITQSPKYLFRKEGQNVTLSCEQNLNHDAMYWYRQDPGQGLRLIYYSQIVNDFQKGDIAEGYSVSREKKESFPLTVTSAQKNPTAFYLCASRGTGAGELFFGEGSRLTVL.

A single count supports this clone. This chain joins TRBV7-9 and TRBJ1-3, with 9 positions matching TRBD1. The germline gives CDR1 SEHNR, CDR2 FQNEAQ (reference sequence). The J segment lost 3 bases and the V segment lost 5 bases, leaving 11 bases of the junction unmatched. The CDR3 contains 17 residues. CDR3 coding DNA: TGTGCCAGCAGCGCACGAGGGAGGGACAGGGTTGGAAACACCATATATTTT. The encoded protein is CASSARGRDRVGNTIYF. The variable domain in full, with the rest retrieved from reference TRBV7-9 and TRBJ1-3, is DTGVSQNPRHKITKRGQNVTFRCDPISEHNRLYWYRQTLGQGPEFLTYFQNEAQLEKSRLLSDRFSAERPKGSFSTLEIQRTEQGDSAMYLCASSARGRDRVGNTIYFGEGSWLTVV.

The V gene is TRBV15, the J gene TRBJ2-7, with 7 bases aligning to TRBD1. Per the germline V gene, CDR1 is LNHNV and CDR2 is YYDKDF (reference sequence). This CDR3 spans 11 amino acids. J gave up 5 bases and V 9 bases, and 4 bases lay outside the gene matches. CDR3 sequence: CATSQGDEQYF. The DNA of the CDR3 is TGTGCCACGTCCCAGGGGGACGAGCAGTACTTC.

The rearrangement links TRBV2 to TRBJ1-5, with TRBD1 identical over 7 bases. CDR3 size: 16 residues. After removal of 4 bases from V and 3 bases from J, the junction contained 9 bases not matched to a gene. The V gene's germline CDR1 is SNHLY and CDR2 FYNNEI. The DNA of the CDR3 is TGTGCCAGCAGTGGACCGGGACAGCACGTCAATCAGCCCCAGCATTTT. Its protein is CASSGPGQHVNQPQHF.

V usage is TRBV19 and J usage is TRBJ1-5, with TRBD1 matching 7 bases. CDR1 and CDR2 from the germline V gene are LNHDA and SQIVND (reference sequence). V gave up 5 bases and J gave up 4 bases; unmatched junction bases: 8. This CDR3 contains 15 residues. In DNA, the CDR3 is TGTGCCAGTAGTTCCGGGACAGTTCCTAATCAGCCCCAGCATTTT. Its protein product is CASSSGTVPNQPQHF.

CDR3 sequence (DNA): TGTGCCAGCAGTTTTGCCATGGTCACGTCCTACGAGCAGTACTTC. This codes for CASSFAMVTSYEQYF. The chain combines TRBV27 with TRBJ2-7; D remains unclear. Germline V gene sequence: CDR1 MNHEY, CDR2 SMNVEV (reference sequence). This CDR3 has 15 residues. The V end was cut by 3 bases, the J end by 1 base, with 13 bases between.

This rearrangement joins TRBV6-1 to TRBJ2-2, with 11 bases fitting TRBD2. This CDR3 comprises 17 residues. V lost 2 bases, J lost 4 bases, and 6 bases stayed unmatched. CDR1 and CDR2 (germline): MNHNS, SASEGT. The chain's CDR3 is CASSERRLAGPTGELFF. CDR3 nucleotide sequence: TGTGCCAGCAGTGAACGTAGACTAGCGGGACCCACCGGGGAGCTGTTTTTT.

This clone was detected only once. V usage is TRBV7-3 and J usage is TRBJ2-3, with D possibly TRBD1 on 6 matching bases. V lost 4 bases and J lost 2, with 10 bases in between. Germline V gives CDR1 SGHTA, CDR2 FQGTGA. The CDR3 runs 14 residues. The CDR3 nucleotides read TGTGCCAGCAGCTCAAGACAGGCCACAGATACGCAGTATTTT. Translating it yields CASSSRQATDTQYF.

CDR3 residues: CASSTDSWAEQFF. CDR3 DNA sequence: TGTGCCAGCAGTACGGACAGTTGGGCTGAGCAGTTCTTC. The chain has TRBV5-4 and TRBJ2-1; possible D gene TRBD1, 6 bases. The ends were cut back, 5 bases at V and 9 bases at J, with 15 bases in the middle. From germline, CDR1 is SGHNT and CDR2 YYREEE (reference sequence). There are 13 residues in the CDR3.

This sequence joins TRBV2 and TRBJ1-1, with D possibly matching TRBD1 (6 bases). V was trimmed by 2 bases and J by 1 base, leaving 14 bases between them. Germline V gives CDR1 SNHLY, CDR2 FYNNEI. The CDR3 loop spans 16 amino acids. The CDR3 loop is CASSEWGQTRNTEAFF. The CDR3 DNA sequence: TGTGCCAGCAGTGAATGGGGACAAACAAGGAACACTGAAGCTTTCTTT.

The chain has TRBV7-2 and TRBJ2-1; 10 positions agree with TRBD2. CDR3 length equals 17 residues. The junction had 8 bases not matched to a gene; V was cut back by 2 bases and J by 4 bases. Per germline, CDR1 SGHTA and CDR2 FQGNSA. CDR3 protein: CASSLQHTAGGYNEQFF. Written as DNA, the CDR3 is TGTGCCAGCAGCTTACAACACACAGCGGGGGGGTACAATGAGCAGTTCTTC.

This clone was detected only once. The V gene is TRBV9, the J gene TRBJ1-1, with 8 bases matching TRBD1. This CDR3 contains 15 residues. From germline, CDR1 is SGDLS and CDR2 YYNGEE. V lost 3 bases and J lost 1; bases outside the gene matches: 5. Written as DNA, the CDR3 is TGTGCCAGCAGCGAGCTCGGGACAGGGAACACTGAAGCTTTCTTT. Amino acid sequence: CASSELGTGNTEAFF.

The chain links TRBV4-3 to TRBJ1-2; no clear D gene. Germline assignment: CDR1 LGHNA and CDR2 YSLEER. CDR3 length: 15 residues. V gave up 1 base and J gave up 0 bases, with 9 bases separating them. The CDR3 is CASSQVGRTNYGYTF. The CDR3 nucleotides read TGCGCCAGCAGCCAAGTAGGGCGGACTAACTATGGCTACACCTTC.

The gene calls are TRBV23-1 and TRBJ1-5; a possible D gene is TRBD1 (5 bases). TRBV23-1 carries the ORF label, with uncertain function. This CDR3 is built from 15 residues. V shed 8 bases and J shed 1 base, with 15 bases lying between them. The CDR3 region is CASRGGRRSNQPQHF. CDR3 nucleotide sequence: TGCGCCAGCCGGGGGGGAAGGAGGAGCAATCAGCCCCAGCATTTT.